Shown below are 6 T cell receptor beta chains from a single sample sequenced in a study of cytomegalovirus exposure and HLA in healthy donors. Both 60 Vbeta primers and 13 Jbeta primers went into the PCR. Assay used: immunoSEQ multiplex PCR; TCRdb lists only in-frame clones, some missing. The table lists about 92,000 clones, 80% of them singletons. Sequencing was done on a sample of PBMCs. The receptors originated from a man aged 18 to 29 in good health and CMV-seronegative.

V gene TRBV6-5 combines with J gene TRBJ2-2, with D possibly TRBD2 on 6 matching bases. The germline V and J ends were trimmed by 8 bases and 4 bases, with 17 bases remaining between them. The CDR3 consists of 15 residues. The V gene's germline CDR1 is MNHEY and CDR2 SVGAGI. As DNA, the CDR3 is TGTGCCAGCGGTAAAGGGACGGGGGTCACCGGGGAGCTGTTTTTT. Its translation: CASGKGTGVTGELFF.

The table lists this clone with a count of one. The V and J genes are TRBV6-1 and TRBJ1-2; the match to TRBD1 covers 9 bases. This CDR3 is 12 amino acids long. V shed 6 bases and J 13 bases; nucleotides not matched to a gene: 9. Germline V gene lookup returns CDR1 MNHNS and CDR2 SASEGT. The CDR3 region is CASSDPGQGSTF. CDR3 DNA: TGTGCCAGCAGCGACCCCGGACAGGGGTCCACCTTC.

The chain links TRBV6-1 to TRBJ1-1; possible D gene TRBD1, 5 bases. The V end was cut by 5 bases, the J end by 1 base, with 8 bases between. The CDR3 is 13 residues long. The germline gives CDR1 MNHNS, CDR2 SASEGT. The CDR3 loop is CASSYTGNTEAFF. CDR3 coding DNA: TGTGCCAGCAGTTATACAGGGAACACTGAAGCTTTCTTT.

The chain has TRBV5-5 and TRBJ2-3; TRBD1 matches 10 bases. The germline gives CDR1 SGHKS, CDR2 YYEKEE (reference sequence). This CDR3 is built from 16 residues. The J segment lost 4 bases and the V segment lost 0 bases, leaving 5 bases of the junction unmatched. The CDR3 region has the DNA TGTGCCAGCAGCTTGGGACAGGGGGCTGGGGCAGATACGCAGTATTTT. This sequence encodes CASSLGQGAGADTQYF.

The chain combines TRBV28 with TRBJ2-7; D is perhaps TRBD1 (6 bases). The CDR3 has 14 residues. The V end was cut by 6 bases, the J end by 4 bases, with 16 bases between. From germline, CDR1 is MDHEN and CDR2 SYDVKM. The CDR3 DNA is TGTGCCAGCAGACAGGGAATAGCGACATACGAGCAGTACTTC. Its protein product is CASRQGIATYEQYF.

This chain connects TRBV30 to TRBJ2-3, with TRBD1 as a possible D gene (6 bases). The CDR3 covers 13 residues. Between the trimmed V and J ends, which lost 0 bases and 6 bases, there was a span of 10 bases. Germline CDR1 reads GTSNPN; CDR2 reads SVGIG (reference sequence). The CDR3 coding sequence is TGTGCCTGGAGTGTTTTGGGGGCCGATACGCAGTATTTT. Translated: CAWSVLGADTQYF. The full variable domain, in which reference TRBV30 and TRBJ2-3 provide the parts outside the CDR3, is SQTIHQWPATLVQPVGSPLSLECTVEGTSNPNLYWYRQAAGRGLQLLFYSVGIGQISSEVPQNLSASRPQDRQFILSSKKLLLSDSGFYLCAWSVLGADTQYFGPGTRLTVL.